This TCR beta chain is drawn from a study of T cells in localized non-small cell lung cancer. Study outcomes and limitations: Adjacent lung had a median around 50 of the 100 largest tumor clones. Uninvolved adjacent lung, not tumor, had the highest T cell clonality. Heterogeneity within the tumor remains possible, as just one region underwent sequencing.

Data came from immunoSEQ multiplex PCR; TCRdb stores just in-frame clones and leaves some out. The sample records under 2,000 clones, about 35% being singletons. Concerning this clone: Its antigen is currently unknown.

Per the germline V gene, CDR1 is MDHEN and CDR2 is SYDVKM. The CDR3 has 15 residues. V lost 6 bases, J lost 9 bases, and 9 bases stayed unmatched. Sequenced here: normal lung tissue next to the tumor, sampled before any cancer treatment. This chain links TRBV28 with TRBJ1-6, with 9 bases fitting TRBD1. The sequence derives from a female donor older than 55 with stage II squamous cell lung carcinoma. DNA of the CDR3: TGTGCCAGCAGCCCACGGGACAGGGTCGTTTCACCCCTCCACTTT. Protein product: CASSPRDRVVSPLHF.